This T cell receptor (beta chain) appears in the sequencing data of a study of Graves' ophthalmopathy and Graves' hyperthyroidism. This clonotype was detected a few times. V lost 3 bases and J 1 base, leaving 13 bases between the germline ends. There are 15 residues in the CDR3. CDR3 regions of TCR beta were amplified from RNA transcripts. Following a first-round RT-PCR that used HTBI primers, a second-round multiplex PCR was carried out. TCRdb redid the calling of the multiplex PCR reads with MiXCR, one entry per CDR3 protein. The sample has over 200,000 distinct CDR3 sequences; around 28% are singletons.

The chain couples TRBV12-3 or TRBV12-4 to TRBJ2-7, with a tentative D call TRBD1 (6 bases). Sequenced material: peripheral blood. The sequence was collected from a man aged 45 to 65 with Graves' ophthalmopathy. CDR3 DNA: TGTGCCAGCAGTTTCCGACAGGCTACTTCCTACGAGCAGTACTTC. It translates to CASSFRQATSYEQYF.